The 2 T cell receptor beta chains listed next were all sequenced from one sample in a study of shared clonotypes between healthy human individuals. TCRdb's copy holds only in-frame clones and misses some; the assay was immunoSEQ multiplex PCR. The sample consists of fewer than 500,000 clones, over 60% of them appearing once. The specimen sequenced was PBMCs. The source of these receptors is a middle-aged woman in good health. Some clones in this sample may be carry-over from other donors' samples.

This clone was seen a few times. The rearrangement links TRBV11-2 to TRBJ1-1, with TRBD1 matching 7 bases. The CDR3 runs to 14 residues. CDR1 and CDR2 (germline): SGHAT, FQNNGV. J lost 0 bases, V lost 8 bases, and 6 bases had no gene match. CDR3 sequence reads: CASLETGMNTEAFF. In nucleotides, the CDR3 is TGTGCCAGCTTGGAGACAGGGATGAACACTGAAGCTTTCTTT.

About this clone itself: Other DNA sequences from this sample encode an identical CDR3 as well. The V gene is TRBV28, the J gene TRBJ1-4; tentatively, D is TRBD1 (5 bases). Trimming cost V 3 bases and J 2 bases, with 7 bases left between them. The CDR3 extends over 14 amino acids. CDR1 is MDHEN, CDR2 SYDVKM, per germline. This chain's CDR3 is CASSFRGTNEKLFF. Written as DNA, the CDR3 is TGTGCCAGCAGTTTTCGGGGGACTAATGAAAAACTGTTTTTT.